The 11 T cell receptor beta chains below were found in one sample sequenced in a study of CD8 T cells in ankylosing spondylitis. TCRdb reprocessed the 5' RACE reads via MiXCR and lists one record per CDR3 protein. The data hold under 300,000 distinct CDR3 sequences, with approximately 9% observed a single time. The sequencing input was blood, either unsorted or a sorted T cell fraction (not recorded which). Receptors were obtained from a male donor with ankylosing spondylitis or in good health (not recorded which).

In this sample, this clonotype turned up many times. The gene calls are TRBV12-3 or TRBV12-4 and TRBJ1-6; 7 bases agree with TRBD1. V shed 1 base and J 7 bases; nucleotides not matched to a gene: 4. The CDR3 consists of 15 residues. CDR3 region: CASSLGPTGNSPLHF. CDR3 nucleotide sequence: TGTGCCAGCAGTTTAGGCCCGACAGGGAATTCACCCCTCCACTTT.

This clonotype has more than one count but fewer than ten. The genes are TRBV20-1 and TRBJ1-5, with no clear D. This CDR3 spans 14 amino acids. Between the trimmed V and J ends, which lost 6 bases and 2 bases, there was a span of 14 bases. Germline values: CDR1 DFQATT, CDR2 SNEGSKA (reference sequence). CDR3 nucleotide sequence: TGCAGTGCCAAGTCTAGCGGGGGCAATCAGCCCCAGCATTTT. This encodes CSAKSSGGNQPQHF.

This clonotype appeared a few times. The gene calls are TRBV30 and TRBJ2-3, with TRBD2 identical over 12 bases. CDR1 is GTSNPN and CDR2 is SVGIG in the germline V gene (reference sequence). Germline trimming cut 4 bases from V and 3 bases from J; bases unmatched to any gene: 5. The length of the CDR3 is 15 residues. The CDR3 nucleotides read TGTGCCTGGACCAAGGGACTAGCGGGTACAGATACGCAGTATTTT. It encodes CAWTKGLAGTDTQYF.

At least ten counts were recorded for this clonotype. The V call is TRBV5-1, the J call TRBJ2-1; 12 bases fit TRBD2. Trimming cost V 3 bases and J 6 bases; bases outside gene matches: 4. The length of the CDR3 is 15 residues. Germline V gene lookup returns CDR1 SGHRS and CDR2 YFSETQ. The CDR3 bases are TGCGCCAGCAGCTACCCTAGCGGGGGGGGCAATGAGCAGTTCTTC. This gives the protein CASSYPSGGGNEQFF.

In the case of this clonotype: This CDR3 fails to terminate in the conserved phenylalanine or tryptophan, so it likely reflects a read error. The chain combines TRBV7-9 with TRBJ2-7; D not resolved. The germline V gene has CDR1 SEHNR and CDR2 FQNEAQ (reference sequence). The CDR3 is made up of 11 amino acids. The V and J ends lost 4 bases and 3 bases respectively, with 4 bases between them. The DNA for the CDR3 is TGTGCCAGCAGCTCCCTCTACGAGCAGTACATC. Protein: CASSSLYEQYI.

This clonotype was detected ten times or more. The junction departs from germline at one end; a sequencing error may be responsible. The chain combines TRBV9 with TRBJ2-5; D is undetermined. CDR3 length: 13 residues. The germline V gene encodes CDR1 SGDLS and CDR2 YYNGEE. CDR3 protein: CASSVTGQGTQYF. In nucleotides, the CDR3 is TGTGCCAGCAGCGTAACCGGCCAAGGGACCCAGTACTTC.

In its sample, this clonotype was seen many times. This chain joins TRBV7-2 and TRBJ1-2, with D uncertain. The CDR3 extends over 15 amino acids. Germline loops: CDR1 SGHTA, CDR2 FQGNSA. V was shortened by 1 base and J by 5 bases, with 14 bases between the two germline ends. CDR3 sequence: CASSLVQTRNYGYTF. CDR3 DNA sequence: TGTGCCAGCAGCTTAGTACAAACCCGAAATTATGGCTACACCTTC. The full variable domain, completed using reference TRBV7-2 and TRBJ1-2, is GAGVSQSPSNKVTEKGKDVELRCDPISGHTALYWYRQSLGQGLEFLIYFQGNSAPDKSGLPSDRFSAERTGGSVSTLTIQRTQQEDSAVYLCASSLVQTRNYGYTFGSGTRLTVV.

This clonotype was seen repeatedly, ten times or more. CDR3 region: CASSLTGMGTEAFF. The DNA for the CDR3 is TGTGCCAGCAGCTTAACGGGAATGGGCACTGAAGCTTTCTTT. The V call is TRBV11-1, the J call TRBJ1-1; D is uncertain. CDR1 is SGHAT, CDR2 FQDESV, per germline (reference sequence). CDR3 length: 14 residues. With 2 bases removed from V and 4 bases from J, the gap between germline ends came to 11 bases.

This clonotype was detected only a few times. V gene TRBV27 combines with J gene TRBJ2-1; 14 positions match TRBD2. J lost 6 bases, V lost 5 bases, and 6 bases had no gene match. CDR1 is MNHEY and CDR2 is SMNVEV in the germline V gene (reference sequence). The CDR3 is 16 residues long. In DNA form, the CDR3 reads TGTGCCAGCAGTCCAAGACTAGCGGGGGGGCGCAATGAGCAGTTCTTC. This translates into CASSPRLAGGRNEQFF.

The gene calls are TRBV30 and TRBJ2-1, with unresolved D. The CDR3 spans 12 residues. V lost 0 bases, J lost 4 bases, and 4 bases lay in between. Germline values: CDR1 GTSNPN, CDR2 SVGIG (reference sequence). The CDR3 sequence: CAWSVRYNEQFF. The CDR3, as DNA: TGTGCCTGGAGTGTTAGGTACAATGAGCAGTTCTTC.

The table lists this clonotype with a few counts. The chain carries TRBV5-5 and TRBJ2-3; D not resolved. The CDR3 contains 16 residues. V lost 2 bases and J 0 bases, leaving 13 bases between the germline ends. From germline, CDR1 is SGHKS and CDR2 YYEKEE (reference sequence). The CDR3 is CASSFTGFSSTDTQYF. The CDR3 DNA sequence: TGTGCCAGCAGCTTTACCGGATTTTCTAGCACAGATACGCAGTATTTT.